This is a list of T cell receptor beta chains from one sample in a study of T-cell memory formation after mild COVID-19. TCRdb used MiXCR to reprocess the 5' RACE reads, holding one entry per CDR3 protein. Of 180,000 or so distinct CDR3 sequences in the sample, 11% are singletons; the top ten hold approximately 3.4%. Input material: PBMCs or a T cell subset sorted from them (not recorded which). Receptor source: a young man who had mild COVID-19 (a few samples of this study predate the infection). Cell type and time point are not known. CDR3s include the opening cysteine and the closing phenylalanine or tryptophan. The D gene is left open where the match is weak. Not every row has a clone size; where given, it reads once, few, many or a size class.

TGTGCCAGCAGTCTAAGAGGGGATACCTACAATGAGCAGTTCTTC | CASSLRGDTYNEQFF | TRBJ2-1 | few | - | TRBV12-3/TRBV12-4
TGTGCCAGCAGTCTCTCCAAGGGACAGGGGGGTCGGCAGCCCCAGCATTTT | CASSLSKGQGGRQPQHF | TRBJ1-5 | once | TRBD1 | TRBV6-6
TGTGCCAGCAGCTTCGGGACTAGCGGGGGTCAAGAGACCCAGTACTTC | CASSFGTSGGQETQYF | TRBJ2-5 | - | TRBD2 | TRBV11-2
TGTGCCAGCTCTCTACTTTCCCACGGGGGCACAGATACGCAGTATTTT | CASSLLSHGGTDTQYF | TRBJ2-3 | - | - | TRBV18
TGTGCCAGCAGCTCTAGGACTGAAGCTTTCTTT | CASSSRTEAFF | TRBJ1-1 | - | - | TRBV7-2
TGCGCCAGCAGCCGACAGCAGGGGTGGGGTGAAGCTTTCTTT | CASSRQQGWGEAFF | TRBJ1-1 | many | - | TRBV5-1
TGCAGTGCTAGAGGTTCAAGGGAGGGCACTGAAGCTTTCTTT | CSARGSREGTEAFF | TRBJ1-1 | many | - | TRBV20-1
TGTGCCAGCAGCTTAGGGTCTTCGGGAGTCACAGATACGCAGTATTTT | CASSLGSSGVTDTQYF | TRBJ2-3 | - | - | TRBV11-2
TGTGCCAGCAAACAGGCTTCAAACTATGGCTACACCTTC | CASKQASNYGYTF | TRBJ1-2 | - | - | TRBV6-5
TGTGCCATCAGTGGTACTTTTGGCGGGGAGCTGTTTTTT | CAISGTFGGELFF | TRBJ2-2 | - | - | TRBV10-3
TGCGCCAGCAGCTTGTCGGACCACGACTATGGCTACACCTTC | CASSLSDHDYGYTF | TRBJ1-2 | - | - | TRBV5-1
TGTGCCAGCAGCGTAGCTTCGGGGGGGCTCGGCAATGAGCAGTTCTTC | CASSVASGGLGNEQFF | TRBJ2-1 | - | TRBD2 | TRBV9
TGTGCCAGCAGCTTAATGGGGAGCGGGGGGCACGTCGCAGATACGCAGTATTTT | CASSLMGSGGHVADTQYF | TRBJ2-3 | - | TRBD2 | TRBV11-2
TGCGCCAGCAGCAGCCTGACAGAAGATACTCAGTATTTT | CASSSLTEDTQYF | TRBJ2-3 | few | - | TRBV5-1
TGTGCCAGCTCCTTCCTACGGCGGGGGGGCATCCCAGATACGCAGTATTTT | CASSFLRRGGIPDTQYF | TRBJ2-3 | few | TRBD2 | TRBV6-2/TRBV6-3
TGTGCCAGCAGTCTAGACGGGGGCGGAGGCTACACCTTC | CASSLDGGGGYTF | TRBJ1-2 | - | - | TRBV3-1
TGTGCCAGCAGGGACCAGGGAGGCACCGGGGAGCTGTTTTTT | CASRDQGGTGELFF | TRBJ2-2 | - | - | TRBV2
TGCAGTGCTACAAGGACAGGGTCTCTCGAGCAGTACTTC | CSATRTGSLEQYF | TRBJ2-7 | few | TRBD1 | TRBV20-1
TGCAGCGTTGAATGGGGTCTACCTTACAACACTGAAGCTTTCTTT | CSVEWGLPYNTEAFF | TRBJ1-1 | few | - | TRBV29-1
TGTGCCAGCACCTCGAGCGGGAGGGTCGCCAACGTCCTGACTTTC | CASTSSGRVANVLTF | TRBJ2-6 | few | TRBD2 | TRBV12-3/TRBV12-4
TGCAGCGTTGAAGAATACAGGGGGCCGGGGGTAGAGACCCAGTACTTC | CSVEEYRGPGVETQYF | TRBJ2-5 | few | TRBD1 | TRBV29-1
TGTGCCAGCAGCGTAACGGGGACACCCCAATCTGAGCAGTTCTTC | CASSVTGTPQSEQFF | TRBJ2-1 | few | - | TRBV9
TGTGCCAGCAGCCCTCGGGGTACCGGGATGAACACTGAAGCTTTCTTT | CASSPRGTGMNTEAFF | TRBJ1-1 | few | - | TRBV7-2
TGTGCCAGCAGTCACAGACGGCGGTACACCGGGGAGCTGTTTTTT | CASSHRRRYTGELFF | TRBJ2-2 | few | - | TRBV12-3/TRBV12-4
TGTGCTAGCAGCCGGGCACCCGGGACAGGGGGGGTCTTGAGCTCCTACAATGAGCAGTTCTTC | CASSRAPGTGGVLSSYNEQFF | TRBJ2-1 | many | TRBD1 | TRBV7-7
TGCGCCAGCAGTGTGACAGAGACCCAGTACTTC | CASSVTETQYF | TRBJ2-5 | many | - | TRBV10-2
TGTGCCAGCAGCGCCCAAGGCAGGGGTAGTGAAAAACTGTTTTTT | CASSAQGRGSEKLFF | TRBJ1-4 | - | - | TRBV7-9
TGTGCCAGCAGCCGTGATCGGACTAGCGGACAGCAGTTCTTC | CASSRDRTSGQQFF | TRBJ2-1 | - | TRBD2 | TRBV7-2
TGCAGTGCTTCGGGACCATCGTACAATGAGCAGTTCTTC | CSASGPSYNEQFF | TRBJ2-1 | few | - | TRBV20-1
TGTGCCAGCAGCTTCGCAACACAAGAGACCCAGTACTTC | CASSFATQETQYF | TRBJ2-5 | - | - | TRBV7-2
TGTGCCATCAGTGAGGACTATCAGACGACCCAGTACTTC | CAISEDYQTTQYF | TRBJ2-5 | few | - | TRBV10-3
TGTGCCAGCAGTTACTCAGGAGAACATGGCTACACCTTC | CASSYSGEHGYTF | TRBJ1-2 | - | - | TRBV6-2/TRBV6-3
TGCGCCAGCAGCTCCATGGGGGGGTGGCAAGAGACCCAGTACTTC | CASSSMGGWQETQYF | TRBJ2-5 | - | TRBD2 | TRBV5-1
TGCGCCAGCAGCTTGGGGATTGGCCCCAACACAGATACGCAGTATTTT | CASSLGIGPNTDTQYF | TRBJ2-3 | many | - | TRBV5-1
TGTGCCAGCAGCCTGCTGGGGGCAAACATTCAGTACTTC | CASSLLGANIQYF | TRBJ2-4 | few | - | TRBV3-1
TGTGCCAGCAGCCCCGCCTCCACAGATACGCAGTATTTT | CASSPASTDTQYF | TRBJ2-3 | few | - | TRBV7-3
TGTGCCAGCAGTTTAGAGGGGTATGGCTACACCTTC | CASSLEGYGYTF | TRBJ1-2 | many | - | TRBV12-3/TRBV12-4
TGTGCCAGCAGTCGGACTAGCGGGGGGTCTAATGAGCAGTTCTTC | CASSRTSGGSNEQFF | TRBJ2-1 | few | TRBD2 | TRBV12-3/TRBV12-4
TGTGCCAGCAGTTTATCCAGGGCTGGGGTAGATACGCAGTATTTT | CASSLSRAGVDTQYF | TRBJ2-3 | - | - | TRBV12-3/TRBV12-4
TGTGCCAGCAGTTACCGGGTTCAGGGGACAGATACGCAGTATTTT | CASSYRVQGTDTQYF | TRBJ2-3 | many | - | TRBV12-3/TRBV12-4
TGTGCCAGCAGTGAATTCCCAGGGAGGGGCACCGGGGAGCTGTTTTTT | CASSEFPGRGTGELFF | TRBJ2-2 | few | TRBD2 | TRBV25-1
TGTGCCAGCAGCATCAGGGGGATAGCCAAAAACATTCAGTACTTC | CASSIRGIAKNIQYF | TRBJ2-4 | - | TRBD1 | TRBV6-2/TRBV6-3
TGCGCCAGCAGCTCCCGGCCCGCGGAAGGATATCAAGAGACCCAGTACTTC | CASSSRPAEGYQETQYF | TRBJ2-5 | - | - | TRBV5-1
TGTGCCAGCAGTGAATATCCAGCTCCAGGGAGTGGCTACACCTTC | CASSEYPAPGSGYTF | TRBJ1-2 | - | - | TRBV2
TGCGCCAGCAGCCGTGACAGGGTGTCTGGCTACACCTTC | CASSRDRVSGYTF | TRBJ1-2 | many | TRBD1 | TRBV5-1
TGTGCCATCAGTGACCAGGGTGGCGCAGATACGCAGTATTTT | CAISDQGGADTQYF | TRBJ2-3 | - | - | TRBV10-3
TGCGCCAGCAGCCCGAGGGGGGGCGACTCACCCCTCCACTTT | CASSPRGGDSPLHF | TRBJ1-6 | few | - | TRBV5-1
TGTGCCAGCAGCTTCCAGGGAGGAGCCACAGATACGCAGTATTTT | CASSFQGGATDTQYF | TRBJ2-3 | few | - | TRBV5-6
TGTGCCAGCAGTCTAGCAACAGCGTACCAAGAGACCCAGTACTTC | CASSLATAYQETQYF | TRBJ2-5 | few | - | TRBV28
TGCGCCAGCAGCCCCATGGACAGATACAATGAGCAGTTCTTC | CASSPMDRYNEQFF | TRBJ2-1 | few | - | TRBV4-1
TGCGCCAGCAGCTTGATAACCAGGGTGCATGAGCAGTTCTTC | CASSLITRVHEQFF | TRBJ2-1 | few | - | TRBV5-1
TGCGCCAGCAGCTGGGACAGTAACACTGAAGCTTTCTTT | CASSWDSNTEAFF | TRBJ1-1 | - | TRBD1 | TRBV5-1
TGTGCCAGCTCACCGGCCGGGGGCGGGGACACTGAAGCTTTCTTT | CASSPAGGGDTEAFF | TRBJ1-1 | - | - | TRBV18